This T cell receptor beta chain stems from a study of glioma-infiltrating T cells after dendritic cell vaccination. In the study overall: Dendritic cell vaccination trial patients had either newly diagnosed or recurrent glioblastoma.

This table comes from immunoSEQ multiplex PCR, and its TCRdb copy is limited to in-frame clones, with some not included. This sample has about 50,000 clones, with 75% to 90% found just once. This CDR3 has 15 residues. Germline V gene data show CDR1 as MNHEY and CDR2 as SMNVEV (reference sequence). V lost 7 bases and J lost 0; bases outside the gene matches: 5. Regarding time point: after dendritic cell vaccination, including at tumor progression/relapse. All glioblastoma patients lacked an isocitrate dehydrogenase mutation. The chain recombines TRBV27 with TRBJ2-2, with 7 nucleotides matching TRBD1. This TCR was sampled from a human donor with glioblastoma. Sequences were derived from blood, sampled after dendritic cell vaccination. The CDR3 reads CASKRDRANTGELFF. The CDR3 DNA sequence: TGTGCCAGCAAAAGGGACAGAGCGAACACCGGGGAGCTGTTTTTT.